What follows is one T cell receptor beta chain and its context. This clonotype was counted a few times. Its antigen is not yet known. No per-base quality is available; no much larger clone lies one base away. The sample comes from a study of response to subunit inactivated influenza vaccine (dated by TCRdb to the late 2010s). With regard to the full study: The study used deep quantitative T cell receptor repertoire profiling to track responses to a trivalent subunit inactivated influenza vaccine. Broad study findings and their caveats: The authors proposed that each seasonal influenza vaccination may bring in only a limited number of new T cells.

From the cysteine through the phenylalanine, the CDR3 covers 17 amino acids. The CDR3 DNA has 51 bases and is translated from base 1. CDR1 MDHEN and CDR2 SYDVKM are derived from the germline V gene. Trimming removed 5 bases from V and 7 bases from J, leaving 24 bases between the germline ends. Library preparation employed RT-PCR. Instrument on record: Illumina HiSeq 2500. TCRdb passed the public sequencing reads through fastp at Q25 and MiXCR, retaining productive beta sequences. Rows are combined by CDR3 protein, so each entry shows the most common genes and DNA. In all, the sample holds some 500,000 distinct CDR3 sequences, and 16% of those were seen once. The ten largest clones capture less than 4% of the sample.

The sequence came from a man aged 50-75 years who received an inactivated influenza vaccine. Donor details come from another sample of the same person, matched by shared clones. Here the sequenced sample was CD4+ T cells sorted from PBMCs, taken less than 25 months after vaccination. This sequence uses TRBV28 and TRBJ2-1; the D call could be TRBD1 or TRBD2, with each sharing 6 bases. The CDR3 in this case is CASSGKAGTPGRNEQFF. Here is the DNA: TGTGCCAGCAGTGGGAAGGCCGGGACACCAGGGAGGAATGAGCAGTTCTTC.